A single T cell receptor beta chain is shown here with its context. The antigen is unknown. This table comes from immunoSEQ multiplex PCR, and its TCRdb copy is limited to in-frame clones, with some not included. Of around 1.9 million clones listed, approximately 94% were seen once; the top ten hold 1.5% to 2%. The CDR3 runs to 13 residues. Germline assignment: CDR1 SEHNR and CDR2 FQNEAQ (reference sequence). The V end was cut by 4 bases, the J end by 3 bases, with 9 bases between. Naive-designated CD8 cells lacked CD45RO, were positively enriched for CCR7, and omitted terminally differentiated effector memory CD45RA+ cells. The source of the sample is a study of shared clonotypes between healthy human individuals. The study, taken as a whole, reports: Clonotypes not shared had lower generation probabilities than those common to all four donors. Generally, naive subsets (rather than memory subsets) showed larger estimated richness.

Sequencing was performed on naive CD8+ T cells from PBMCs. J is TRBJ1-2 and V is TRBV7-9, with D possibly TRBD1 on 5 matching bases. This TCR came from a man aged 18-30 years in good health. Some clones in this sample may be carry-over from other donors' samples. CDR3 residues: CASSSGFYYGYTF. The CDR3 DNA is TGTGCCAGCAGCTCAGGGTTCTACTATGGCTACACCTTC.